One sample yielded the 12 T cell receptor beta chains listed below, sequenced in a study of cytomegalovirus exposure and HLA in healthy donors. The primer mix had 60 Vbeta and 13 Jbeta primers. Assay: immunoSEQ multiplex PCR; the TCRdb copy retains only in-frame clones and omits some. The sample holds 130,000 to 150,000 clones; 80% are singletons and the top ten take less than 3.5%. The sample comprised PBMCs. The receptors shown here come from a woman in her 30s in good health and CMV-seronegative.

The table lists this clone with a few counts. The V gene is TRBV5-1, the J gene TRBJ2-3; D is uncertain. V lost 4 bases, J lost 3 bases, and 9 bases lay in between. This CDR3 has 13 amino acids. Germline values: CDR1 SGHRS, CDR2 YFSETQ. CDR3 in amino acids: CASSPGSTDTQYF. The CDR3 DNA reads TGCGCCAGCAGCCCGGGTTCAACAGATACGCAGTATTTT.

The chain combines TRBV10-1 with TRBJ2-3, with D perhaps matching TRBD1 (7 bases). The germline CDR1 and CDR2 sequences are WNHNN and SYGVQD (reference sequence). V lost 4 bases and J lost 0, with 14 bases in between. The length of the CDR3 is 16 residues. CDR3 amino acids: CASSGYAGQSTDTQYF. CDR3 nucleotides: TGCGCCAGCAGTGGCTACGCGGGACAGAGCACAGATACGCAGTATTTT.

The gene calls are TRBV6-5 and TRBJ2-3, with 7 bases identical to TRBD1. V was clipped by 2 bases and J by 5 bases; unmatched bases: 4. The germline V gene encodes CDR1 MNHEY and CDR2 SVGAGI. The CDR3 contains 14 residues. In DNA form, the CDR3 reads TGTGCCAGCAGTTACGAACAGGGGAAAGATACGCAGTATTTT. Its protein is CASSYEQGKDTQYF.

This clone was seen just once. CDR3 bases: TGTGCCAGCAGCGCCGACTGGAATTCAGATACGCAGTATTTT. Encoded protein: CASSADWNSDTQYF. The chain employs TRBV6-1 and TRBJ2-3; D is unclear. Germline lookup yields CDR1 MNHNS and CDR2 SASEGT. The germline V and J ends were trimmed by 6 bases and 4 bases, with 14 bases remaining between them. The CDR3 spans 14 residues.

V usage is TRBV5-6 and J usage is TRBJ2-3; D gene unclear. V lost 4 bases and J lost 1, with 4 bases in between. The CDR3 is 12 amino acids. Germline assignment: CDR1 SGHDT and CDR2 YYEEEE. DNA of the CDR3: TGTGCCAGCAGCGCAGGCACAGATACGCAGTATTTT. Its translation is CASSAGTDTQYF.

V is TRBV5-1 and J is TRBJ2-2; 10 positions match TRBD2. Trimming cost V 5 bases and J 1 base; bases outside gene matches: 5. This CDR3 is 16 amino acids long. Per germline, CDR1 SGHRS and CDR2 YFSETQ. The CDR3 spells CASRASGGRNTGELFF. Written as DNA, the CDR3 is TGCGCCAGCAGGGCTAGCGGGGGAAGGAACACCGGGGAGCTGTTTTTT.

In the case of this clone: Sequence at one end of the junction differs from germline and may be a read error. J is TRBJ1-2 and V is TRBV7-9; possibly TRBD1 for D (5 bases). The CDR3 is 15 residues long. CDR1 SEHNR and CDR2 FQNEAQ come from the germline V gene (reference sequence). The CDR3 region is CSSSLDLLRTSGYTF. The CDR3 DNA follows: TGTTCCAGCAGCTTAGATCTTCTTAGGACATCGGGCTACACCTTC. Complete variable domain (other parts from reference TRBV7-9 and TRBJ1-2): DTGVSQNPRHKITKRGQNVTFRCDPISEHNRLYWYRQTLGQGPEFLTYFQNEAQLEKSRLLSDRFSAERPKGSFSTLEIQRTEQGDSAMYLCSSSLDLLRTSGYTFGSGTRLTVV.

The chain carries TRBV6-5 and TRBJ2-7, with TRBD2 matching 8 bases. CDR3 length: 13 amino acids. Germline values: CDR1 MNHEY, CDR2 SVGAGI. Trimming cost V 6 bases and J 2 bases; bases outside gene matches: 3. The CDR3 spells CASRGLGAYEQYF. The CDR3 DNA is TGTGCCAGCAGGGGACTAGGGGCCTACGAGCAGTACTTC.

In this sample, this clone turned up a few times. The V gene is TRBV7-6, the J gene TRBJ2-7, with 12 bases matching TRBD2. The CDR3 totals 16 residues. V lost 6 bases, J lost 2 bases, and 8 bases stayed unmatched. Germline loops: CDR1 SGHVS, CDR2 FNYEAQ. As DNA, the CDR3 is TGTGCCAGCAGTACCGGGACTAGCGGGCGGACCTACGAGCAGTACTTC. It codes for CASSTGTSGRTYEQYF.

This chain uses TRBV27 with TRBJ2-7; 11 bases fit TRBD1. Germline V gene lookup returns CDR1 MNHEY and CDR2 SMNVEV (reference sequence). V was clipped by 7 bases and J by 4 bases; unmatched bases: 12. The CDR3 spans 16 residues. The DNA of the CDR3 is TGTGCCAGCACCTCAACTAGGACAGGGGGCTCGTACGAGCAGTACTTC. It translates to CASTSTRTGGSYEQYF.

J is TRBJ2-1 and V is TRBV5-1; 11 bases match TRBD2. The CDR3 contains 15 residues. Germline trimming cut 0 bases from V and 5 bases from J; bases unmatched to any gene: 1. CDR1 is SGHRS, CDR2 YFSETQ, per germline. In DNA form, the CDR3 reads TGCGCCAGCAGCTTGGGACTAGCGGGGCACAATGAGCAGTTCTTC. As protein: CASSLGLAGHNEQFF.

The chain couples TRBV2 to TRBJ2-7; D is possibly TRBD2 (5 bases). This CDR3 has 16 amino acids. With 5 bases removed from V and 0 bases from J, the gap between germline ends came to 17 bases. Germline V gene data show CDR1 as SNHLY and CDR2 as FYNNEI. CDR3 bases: TGTGCCAGCAGTCCCTCGTACACTGGGAGCTCCTACGAGCAGTACTTC. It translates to CASSPSYTGSSYEQYF.